These 14 T cell receptor beta chains originate from one sample sequenced in a study of OX40 agonist ivuxolimab in advanced cancers. Here immunoSEQ multiplex PCR was the method, and the copy in TCRdb shows in-frame clones only, minus some. The profile shows roughly 76,000 clones, 92% of them singletons. Sequencing used CD4+ or CD8+ T cells sorted from blood, obtained in a trial of the OX40 agonist ivuxolimab. These receptors all stem from an adult with an advanced solid tumor such as melanoma, head and neck, liver or kidney cancer.

V gene TRBV7-8 combines with J gene TRBJ1-1; 9 bases map to TRBD1. Germline V gene lookup returns CDR1 SGHVS and CDR2 FQNEAQ. The V gene end was trimmed by 0 bases and the J gene end by 6 bases; junction bases not matched to a gene: 8. The CDR3 length is 16 residues. CDR3 sequence (DNA): TGTGCCAGCAGCTTAGCTCCGGGACAGGGAGGCCCTGAAGCTTTCTTT. This translates into CASSLAPGQGGPEAFF.

This clone was found a few times. V gene TRBV5-1 combines with J gene TRBJ2-2; no clear D. Germline CDR1 reads SGHRS; CDR2 reads YFSETQ. Between the trimmed V and J ends, which lost 4 bases and 1 base, there was a span of 2 bases. CDR3 length equals 12 residues. The CDR3 DNA is TGCGCCAGCAGCCTGAACACCGGGGAGCTGTTTTTT. As protein: CASSLNTGELFF.

The V and J genes are TRBV9 and TRBJ1-2; D uncertain. V lost 0 bases and J lost 6, with 6 bases in between. The germline CDR1 and CDR2 sequences are SGDLS and YYNGEE. The CDR3 length is 12 residues. CDR3 DNA sequence: TGTGCCAGCAGCGTAGGGGTGGATGGCTACACCTTC. Protein: CASSVGVDGYTF.

This chain joins TRBV6-5 and TRBJ2-3; D may be TRBD2 (6 bases). V lost 0 bases to trimming and J lost 4 bases, with 11 bases between them. CDR1 is MNHEY and CDR2 is SVGAGI in the germline V gene. This CDR3 is built from 15 residues. Here the CDR3 DNA reads TGTGCCAGCAGTTACTCGATGGGGGGTCCAGATACGCAGTATTTT. It encodes CASSYSMGGPDTQYF.

The CDR3 spells CASTEGPVSYNEQFF. Written as DNA, the CDR3 is TGTGCCAGCACCGAGGGGCCCGTTTCCTACAATGAGCAGTTCTTC. The rearrangement joins TRBV6-1 to TRBJ2-1; D possibly matches TRBD1 or TRBD2 (5 bases each). Trimming removed 7 bases at V and 1 base at J, with 14 bases between. CDR1 is MNHNS, CDR2 SASEGT, per germline. The length of the CDR3 is 15 residues.

The chain couples TRBV27 to TRBJ1-1; a possible D gene is TRBD1 (5 bases). This CDR3 is 16 amino acids long. Trimming removed 3 bases from V and 1 base from J, with 15 bases in between. Germline V gene data show CDR1 as MNHEY and CDR2 as SMNVEV (reference sequence). The DNA for the CDR3 is TGTGCCAGCAGTTTCCACTCACCCGGGGGGAACACTGAAGCTTTCTTT. Its translation is CASSFHSPGGNTEAFF.

This chain links TRBV13 with TRBJ2-5; D not resolved. The germline gives CDR1 PRHDT, CDR2 FYEKMQ (reference sequence). The CDR3 totals 12 residues. The ends were cut back, 5 bases at V and 0 bases at J, with 4 bases in the middle. This CDR3 reads CASSLNQETQYF. DNA for the CDR3: TGTGCCAGCAGCCTAAACCAAGAGACCCAGTACTTC. Full variable domain (outside the CDR3, taken from reference TRBV13 and TRBJ2-5): AAGVIQSPRHLIKEKRETATLKCYPIPRHDTVYWYQQGPGQDPQFLISFYEKMQSDKGSIPDRFSAQQFSDYHSELNMSSLELGDSALYFCASSLNQETQYFGPGTRLLVL.

This clone is a singleton in its sample. The rearrangement joins TRBV27 to TRBJ2-7, with D maybe TRBD2 (5 bases). Germline V gene lookup returns CDR1 MNHEY and CDR2 SMNVEV (reference sequence). The CDR3 is made up of 12 amino acids. Trimming took 4 bases from V and 3 from J, leaving 7 bases between them. The DNA of the CDR3 is TGTGCCAGCAGTTCCGGACTCTACGAGCAGTACTTC. Protein sequence: CASSSGLYEQYF.

The rearrangement links TRBV7-9 to TRBJ2-7; 11 bases map to TRBD2. This CDR3 comprises 16 residues. The germline CDR1 and CDR2 sequences are SEHNR and FQNEAQ (reference sequence). Trimming cost V 3 bases and J 5 bases; bases outside gene matches: 9. CDR3 region: CASSFLAGGQVHEQYF. CDR3 coding DNA: TGTGCCAGCAGCTTTTTAGCGGGGGGGCAGGTCCACGAGCAGTACTTC. The full variable domain, rest sourced from reference TRBV7-9 and TRBJ2-7, is DTGVSQNPRHKITKRGQNVTFRCDPISEHNRLYWYRQTLGQGPEFLTYFQNEAQLEKSRLLSDRFSAERPKGSFSTLEIQRTEQGDSAMYLCASSFLAGGQVHEQYFGPGTRLTVT.

This clone was found a few times. This sequence joins TRBV19 and TRBJ1-5; D possibly corresponds to TRBD1 (6 bases). Germline CDR1 is LNHDA and CDR2 is SQIVND (reference sequence). V lost 10 bases and J lost 4, with 14 bases in between. The CDR3 length is 13 residues. CDR3 region: CATWGPPNQPQHF. The CDR3 region has the DNA TGTGCCACCTGGGGGCCACCTAATCAGCCCCAGCATTTT. Full variable domain (remainder filled in from reference TRBV19 and TRBJ1-5): DGGITQSPKYLFRKEGQNVTLSCEQNLNHDAMYWYRQDPGQGLRLIYYSQIVNDFQKGDIAEGYSVSREKKESFPLTVTSAQKNPTAFYLCATWGPPNQPQHFGDGTRLSIL.

This clone occurred once. This chain uses TRBV6-5 with TRBJ2-5; 7 bases are shared with TRBD2. V lost 4 bases to trimming and J lost 5 bases; unmatched junction nucleotides: 4. The CDR3 runs 13 residues. CDR1 and CDR2 from the germline V gene are MNHEY and SVGAGI. CDR3 in DNA: TGTGCCAGCAGTTCCTGGGGGGGGGAGACCCAGTACTTC. This translates into CASSSWGGETQYF.

This rearrangement joins TRBV7-6 to TRBJ2-7, with no clear D. CDR1 and CDR2 (germline): SGHVS, FNYEAQ. The CDR3 is 14 residues long. Trimming left V 1 base short and J 0 bases short, with 7 bases between. The CDR3: CASSLGHTSYEQYF. CDR3 in DNA: TGTGCCAGCAGCTTAGGTCATACCTCCTACGAGCAGTACTTC.

The V gene is TRBV15, the J gene TRBJ2-7; 8 bases line up with TRBD1. This CDR3 region has 15 residues. Germline assignment: CDR1 LNHNV and CDR2 YYDKDF (reference sequence). Trimming took 1 base from V and 5 from J; bases not matched to a gene: 7. CDR3 residues: CATSRVRQGTDEQYF. The CDR3, as DNA: TGTGCCACCAGCAGAGTTCGACAGGGGACCGACGAGCAGTACTTC.

The chain is built from TRBV7-9 and TRBJ2-3, with a weak D call TRBD2 (6 bases). V lost 9 bases, J lost 3 bases, and 10 bases lay in between. This CDR3 has 12 residues. Per the germline V gene, CDR1 is SEHNR and CDR2 is FQNEAQ (reference sequence). The chain's CDR3 is CASPGRTDTQYF. The DNA for the CDR3 is TGTGCCAGTCCGGGGAGGACAGATACGCAGTATTTT.